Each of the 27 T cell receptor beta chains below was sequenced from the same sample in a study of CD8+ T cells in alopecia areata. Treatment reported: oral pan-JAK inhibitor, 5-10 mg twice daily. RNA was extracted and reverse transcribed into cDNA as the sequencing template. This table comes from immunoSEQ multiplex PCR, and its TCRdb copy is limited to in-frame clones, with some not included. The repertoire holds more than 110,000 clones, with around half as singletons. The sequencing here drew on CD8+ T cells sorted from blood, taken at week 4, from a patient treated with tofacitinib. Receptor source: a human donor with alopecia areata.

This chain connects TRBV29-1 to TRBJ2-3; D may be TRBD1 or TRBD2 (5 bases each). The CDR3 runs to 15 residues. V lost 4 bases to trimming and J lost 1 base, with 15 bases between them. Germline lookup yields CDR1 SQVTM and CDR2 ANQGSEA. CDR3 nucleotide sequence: TGCAGCGTTGCCGGCGACCAGGGAGGCACAGATACGCAGTATTTT. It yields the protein CSVAGDQGGTDTQYF.

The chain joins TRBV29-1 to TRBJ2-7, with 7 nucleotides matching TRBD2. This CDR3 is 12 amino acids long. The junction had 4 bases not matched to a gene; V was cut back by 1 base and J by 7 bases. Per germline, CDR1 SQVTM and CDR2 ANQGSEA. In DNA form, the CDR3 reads TGCAGCGTTGAAGCTGAAGCGGGGGAGCAGTACTTC. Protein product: CSVEAEAGEQYF.

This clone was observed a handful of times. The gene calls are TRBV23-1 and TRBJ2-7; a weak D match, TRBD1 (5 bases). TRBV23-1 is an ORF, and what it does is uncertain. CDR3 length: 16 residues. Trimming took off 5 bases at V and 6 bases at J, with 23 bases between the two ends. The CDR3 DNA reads TGCGCCAGCAGTTATCAAAAGGGGCGCCCGCCTGGCGAGCAGTACTTC. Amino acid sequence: CASSYQKGRPPGEQYF.

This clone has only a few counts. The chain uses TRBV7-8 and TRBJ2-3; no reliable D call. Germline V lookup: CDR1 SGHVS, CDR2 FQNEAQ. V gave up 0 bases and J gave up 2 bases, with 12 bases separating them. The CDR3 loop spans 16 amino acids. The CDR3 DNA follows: TGTGCCAGCAGCTTAGCGTGGGGTTCTAACACAGATACGCAGTATTTT. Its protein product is CASSLAWGSNTDTQYF.

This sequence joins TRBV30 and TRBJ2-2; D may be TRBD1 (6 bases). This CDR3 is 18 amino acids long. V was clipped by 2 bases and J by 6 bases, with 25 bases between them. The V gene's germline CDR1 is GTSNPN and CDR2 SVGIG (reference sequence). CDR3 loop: CAWSLEQGRVLDAGELFF. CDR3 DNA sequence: TGTGCCTGGAGTCTAGAACAGGGAAGAGTCCTAGATGCCGGGGAGCTGTTTTTT.

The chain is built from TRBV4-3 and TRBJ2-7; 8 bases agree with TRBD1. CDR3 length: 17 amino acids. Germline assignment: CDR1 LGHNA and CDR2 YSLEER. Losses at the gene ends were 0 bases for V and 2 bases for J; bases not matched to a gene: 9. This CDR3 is CASSQDQGTGLAYEQYF. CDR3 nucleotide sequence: TGCGCCAGCAGCCAAGATCAAGGGACAGGCTTAGCCTACGAGCAGTACTTC.

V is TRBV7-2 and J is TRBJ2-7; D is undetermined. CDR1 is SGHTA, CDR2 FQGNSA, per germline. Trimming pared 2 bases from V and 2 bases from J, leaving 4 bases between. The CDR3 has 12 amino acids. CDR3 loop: CASSLSPYEQYF. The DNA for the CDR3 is TGTGCCAGCAGCTTATCCCCCTACGAGCAGTACTTC.

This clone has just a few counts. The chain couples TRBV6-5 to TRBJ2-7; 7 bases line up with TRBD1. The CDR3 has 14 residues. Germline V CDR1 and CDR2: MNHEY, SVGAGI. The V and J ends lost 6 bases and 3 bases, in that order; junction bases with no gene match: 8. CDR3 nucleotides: TGTGCCAGCAGCCCGGGGACAGTCTTCTACGAGCAGTACTTC. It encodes CASSPGTVFYEQYF.

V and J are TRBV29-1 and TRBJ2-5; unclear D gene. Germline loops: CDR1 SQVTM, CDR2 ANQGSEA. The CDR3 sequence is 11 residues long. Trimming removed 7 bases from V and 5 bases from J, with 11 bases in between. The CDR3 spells CSALGLETQYF. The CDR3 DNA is TGCAGCGCTCTCGGGTTGGAGACCCAGTACTTC.

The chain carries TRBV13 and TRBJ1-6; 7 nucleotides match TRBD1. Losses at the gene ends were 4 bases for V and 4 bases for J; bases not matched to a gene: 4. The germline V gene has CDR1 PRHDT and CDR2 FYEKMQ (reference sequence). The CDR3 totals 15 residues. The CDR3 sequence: CASSSPGQYNSPLHF. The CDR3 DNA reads TGTGCCAGCAGCTCCCCGGGACAGTATAATTCACCCCTCCACTTT.

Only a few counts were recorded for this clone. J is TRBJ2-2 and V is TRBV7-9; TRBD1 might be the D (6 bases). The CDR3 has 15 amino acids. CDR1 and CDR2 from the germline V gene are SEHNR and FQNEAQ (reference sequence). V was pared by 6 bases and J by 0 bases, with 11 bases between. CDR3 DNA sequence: TGTGCCAGCAGGGGCCAGGGGCCGAACACCGGGGAGCTGTTTTTT. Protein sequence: CASRGQGPNTGELFF. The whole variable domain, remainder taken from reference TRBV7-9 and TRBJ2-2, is DTGVSQNPRHKITKRGQNVTFRCDPISEHNRLYWYRQTLGQGPEFLTYFQNEAQLEKSRLLSDRFSAERPKGSFSTLEIQRTEQGDSAMYLCASRGQGPNTGELFFGEGSRLTVL.

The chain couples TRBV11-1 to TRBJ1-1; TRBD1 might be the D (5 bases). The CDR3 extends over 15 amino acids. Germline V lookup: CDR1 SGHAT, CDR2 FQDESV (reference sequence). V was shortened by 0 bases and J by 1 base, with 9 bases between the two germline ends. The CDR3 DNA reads TGTGCCAGCAGCTTAGCGGCCGGGGGGAACACTGAAGCTTTCTTT. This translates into CASSLAAGGNTEAFF.

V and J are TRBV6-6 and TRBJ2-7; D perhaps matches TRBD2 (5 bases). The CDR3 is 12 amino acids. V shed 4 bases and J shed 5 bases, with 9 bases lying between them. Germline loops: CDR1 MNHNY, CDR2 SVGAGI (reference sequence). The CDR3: CASSFLADEQYF. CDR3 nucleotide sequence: TGTGCCAGCAGTTTCCTAGCTGACGAGCAGTACTTC.

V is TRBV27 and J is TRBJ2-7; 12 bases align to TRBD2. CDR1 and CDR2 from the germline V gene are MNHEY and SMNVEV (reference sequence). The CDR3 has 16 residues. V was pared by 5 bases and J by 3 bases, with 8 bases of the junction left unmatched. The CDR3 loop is CASSLSVTSGGYEQYF. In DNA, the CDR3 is TGTGCCAGCAGTCTCTCCGTGACTAGCGGGGGCTACGAGCAGTACTTC.

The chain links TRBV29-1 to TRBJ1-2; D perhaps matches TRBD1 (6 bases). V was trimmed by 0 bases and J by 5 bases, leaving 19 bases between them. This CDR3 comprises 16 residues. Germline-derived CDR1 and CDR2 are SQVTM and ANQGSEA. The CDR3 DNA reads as TGCAGCGTTGAAGACATTGGGGGCACAACGGAGTATGGCTACACCTTC. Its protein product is CSVEDIGGTTEYGYTF.

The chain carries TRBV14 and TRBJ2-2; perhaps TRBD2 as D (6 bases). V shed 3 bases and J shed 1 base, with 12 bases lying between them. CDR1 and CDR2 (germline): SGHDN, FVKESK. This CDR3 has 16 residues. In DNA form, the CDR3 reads TGTGCCAGCAGCCATTGGGAGGCGGAGAACACCGGGGAGCTGTTTTTT. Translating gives CASSHWEAENTGELFF.

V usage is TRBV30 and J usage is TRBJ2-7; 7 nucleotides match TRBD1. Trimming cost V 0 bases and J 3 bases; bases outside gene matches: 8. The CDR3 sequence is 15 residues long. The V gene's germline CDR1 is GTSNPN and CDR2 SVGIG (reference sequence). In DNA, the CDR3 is TGTGCCTGGAGTGTTTGGGAGACAGGGAACTACGAGCAGTACTTC. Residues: CAWSVWETGNYEQYF.

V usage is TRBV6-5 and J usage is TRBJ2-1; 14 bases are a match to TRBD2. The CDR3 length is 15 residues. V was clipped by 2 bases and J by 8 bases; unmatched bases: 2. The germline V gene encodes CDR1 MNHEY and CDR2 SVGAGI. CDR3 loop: CASSYGLAGGDEQFF. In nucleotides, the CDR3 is TGTGCCAGCAGTTACGGACTAGCGGGGGGTGATGAGCAGTTCTTC.

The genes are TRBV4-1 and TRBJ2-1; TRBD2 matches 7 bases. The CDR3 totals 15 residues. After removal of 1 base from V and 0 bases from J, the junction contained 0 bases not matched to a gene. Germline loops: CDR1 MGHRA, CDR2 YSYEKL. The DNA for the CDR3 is TGCGCCAGCAGCCAAGCGGGGGGCTCCTACAATGAGCAGTTCTTC. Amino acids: CASSQAGGSYNEQFF.

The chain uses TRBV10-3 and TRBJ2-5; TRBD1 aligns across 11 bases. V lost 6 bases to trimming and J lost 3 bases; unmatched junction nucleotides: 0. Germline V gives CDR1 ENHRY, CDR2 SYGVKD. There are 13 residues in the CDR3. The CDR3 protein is CAIRGQGEETQYF. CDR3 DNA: TGTGCCATCAGGGGACAGGGGGAAGAGACCCAGTACTTC.

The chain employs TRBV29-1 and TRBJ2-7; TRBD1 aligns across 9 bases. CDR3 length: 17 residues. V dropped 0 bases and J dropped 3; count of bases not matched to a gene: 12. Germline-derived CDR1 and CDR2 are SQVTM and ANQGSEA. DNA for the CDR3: TGCAGCGTTGAAGACCGGGACAGGGCTCTGGCGGGCTACGAGCAGTACTTC. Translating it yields CSVEDRDRALAGYEQYF.

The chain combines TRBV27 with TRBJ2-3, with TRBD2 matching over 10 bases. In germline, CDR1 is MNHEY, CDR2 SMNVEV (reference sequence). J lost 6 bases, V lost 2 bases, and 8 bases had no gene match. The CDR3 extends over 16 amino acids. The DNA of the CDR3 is TGTGCCAGCAGTTTAGTGGTAGCGGGGGGCTTCGATACGCAGTATTTT. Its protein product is CASSLVVAGGFDTQYF.

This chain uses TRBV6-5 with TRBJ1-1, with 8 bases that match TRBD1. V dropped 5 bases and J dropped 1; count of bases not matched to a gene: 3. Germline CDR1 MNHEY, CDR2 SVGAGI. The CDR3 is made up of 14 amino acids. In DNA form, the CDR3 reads TGTGCCAGCAGTGAGGGACAGGAGAACACTGAAGCTTTCTTT. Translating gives CASSEGQENTEAFF.

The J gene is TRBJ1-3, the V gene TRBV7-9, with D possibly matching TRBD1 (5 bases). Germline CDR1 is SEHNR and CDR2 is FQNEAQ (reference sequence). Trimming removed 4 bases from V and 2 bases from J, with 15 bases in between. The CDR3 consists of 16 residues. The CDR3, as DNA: TGTGCCAGCAGCTCCATAAATGACAGCCCTGGAAACACCATATATTTT. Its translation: CASSSINDSPGNTIYF.

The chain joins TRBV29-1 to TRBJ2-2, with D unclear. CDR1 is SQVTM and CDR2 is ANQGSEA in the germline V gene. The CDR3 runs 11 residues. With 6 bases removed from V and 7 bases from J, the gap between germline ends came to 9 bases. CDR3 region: CSVTLFGELFF. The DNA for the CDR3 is TGCAGCGTGACCCTCTTCGGGGAGCTGTTTTTT.

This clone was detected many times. CDR3 region: CASSSLAQMNTEAFF. CDR3 bases: TGTGCCAGCAGCAGTCTGGCACAGATGAACACTGAAGCTTTCTTT. V gene TRBV5-6 combines with J gene TRBJ1-1, with D unresolved. In germline, CDR1 is SGHDT, CDR2 YYEEEE. The V gene lost 4 bases and the J gene lost 0 bases, with 13 bases spanning the gap. CDR3 length: 15 amino acids.

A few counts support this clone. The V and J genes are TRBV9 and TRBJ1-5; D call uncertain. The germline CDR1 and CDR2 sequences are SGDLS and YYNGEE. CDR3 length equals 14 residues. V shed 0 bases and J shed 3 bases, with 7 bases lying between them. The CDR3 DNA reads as TGTGCCAGCAGCGTAGGAGGGATCAATCAGCCCCAGCATTTT. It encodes CASSVGGINQPQHF.